Given below is one T cell receptor beta chain in context. This specimen comes from a study of blood T cell repertoires in COVID-19. Study at large: Specimens from acute and convalescent COVID-19 originated in the United States, Italy and Spain. PBMCs, B-cell-depleted T cells, or T cells were the source of the cDNA or gDNA that made up the material.

TCRdb's table, derived via immunoSEQ multiplex PCR, lists solely in-frame clones and lacks some. The table includes a few hundred thousand clones, about 90% detected once. Living in about two dozen US areas, the participants were between roughly 18 and 95 years of age. Sequencing used PBMCs or T cells enriched from blood (not recorded which). The source of this sequence is a woman in her 30s who had recovered from COVID-19.

The CDR3 sequence: CASSQESARHQETQYF. In nucleotides, the CDR3 is TGTGCCAGCAGCCAAGAAAGCGCGAGACACCAAGAGACCCAGTACTTC. The rearrangement joins TRBV4-2 to TRBJ2-5; no clear D. The CDR3 sequence is 16 residues long. Trimming stripped 0 bases from V and 0 bases from J, with 11 bases between. CDR1 is LGHNA, CDR2 YNFKEQ, per germline.